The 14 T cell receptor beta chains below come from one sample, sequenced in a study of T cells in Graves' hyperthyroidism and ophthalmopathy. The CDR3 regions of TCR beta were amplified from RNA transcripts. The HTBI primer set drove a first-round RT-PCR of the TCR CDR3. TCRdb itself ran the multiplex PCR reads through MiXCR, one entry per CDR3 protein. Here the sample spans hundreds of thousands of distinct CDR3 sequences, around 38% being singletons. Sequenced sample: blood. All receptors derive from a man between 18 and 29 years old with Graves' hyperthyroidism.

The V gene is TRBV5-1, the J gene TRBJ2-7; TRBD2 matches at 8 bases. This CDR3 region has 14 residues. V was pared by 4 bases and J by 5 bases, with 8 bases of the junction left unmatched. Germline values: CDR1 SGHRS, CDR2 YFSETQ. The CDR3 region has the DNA TGCGCCAGCAGCCCCGGGACTAGTTTCCACGAGCAGTACTTC. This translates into CASSPGTSFHEQYF.

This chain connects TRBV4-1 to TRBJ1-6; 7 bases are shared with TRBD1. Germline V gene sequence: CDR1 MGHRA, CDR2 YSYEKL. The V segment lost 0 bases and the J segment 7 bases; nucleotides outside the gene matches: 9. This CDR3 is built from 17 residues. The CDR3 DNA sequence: TGCGCCAGCAGCCAAGATGGAGCGGGACAGCAGAATTCACCCCTCCACTTT. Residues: CASSQDGAGQQNSPLHF.

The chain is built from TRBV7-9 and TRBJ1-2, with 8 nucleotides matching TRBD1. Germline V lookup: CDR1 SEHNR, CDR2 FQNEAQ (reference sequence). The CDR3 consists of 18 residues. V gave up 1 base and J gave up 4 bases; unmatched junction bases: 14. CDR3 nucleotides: TGTGCCAGCAGCTTAGGAGCGTCGGGGACAGGATGGGTCTATGGCTACACCTTC. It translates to CASSLGASGTGWVYGYTF. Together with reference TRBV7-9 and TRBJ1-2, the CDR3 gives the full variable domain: DTGVSQNPRHKITKRGQNVTFRCDPISEHNRLYWYRQTLGQGPEFLTYFQNEAQLEKSRLLSDRFSAERPKGSFSTLEIQRTEQGDSAMYLCASSLGASGTGWVYGYTFGSGTRLTVV.

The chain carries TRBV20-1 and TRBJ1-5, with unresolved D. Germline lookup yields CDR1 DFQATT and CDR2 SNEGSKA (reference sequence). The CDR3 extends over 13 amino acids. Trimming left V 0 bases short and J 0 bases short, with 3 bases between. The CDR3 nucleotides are TGCAGTGCTAGAGAATCTAGCAATCAGCCCCAGCATTTT. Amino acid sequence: CSARESSNQPQHF.

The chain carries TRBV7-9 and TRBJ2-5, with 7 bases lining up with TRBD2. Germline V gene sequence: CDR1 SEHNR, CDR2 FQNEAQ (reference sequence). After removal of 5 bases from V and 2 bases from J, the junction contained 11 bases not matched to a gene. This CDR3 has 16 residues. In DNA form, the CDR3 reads TGTGCCAGCAGCGCAGGCCTTCGGGGGGAACAAGAGACCCAGTACTTC. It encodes CASSAGLRGEQETQYF.

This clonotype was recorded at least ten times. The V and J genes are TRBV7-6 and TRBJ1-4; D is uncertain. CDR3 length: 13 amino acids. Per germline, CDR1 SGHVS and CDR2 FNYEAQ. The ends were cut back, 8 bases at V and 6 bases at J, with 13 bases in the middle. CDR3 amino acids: CASGAGSDEKLFF. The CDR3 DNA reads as TGTGCCAGCGGTGCGGGGTCTGATGAAAAACTGTTTTTT.

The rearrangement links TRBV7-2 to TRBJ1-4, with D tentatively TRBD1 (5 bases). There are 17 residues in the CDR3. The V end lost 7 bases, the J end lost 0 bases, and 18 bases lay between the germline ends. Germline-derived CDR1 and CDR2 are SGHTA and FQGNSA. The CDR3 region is CASTTRWDRATNEKLFF. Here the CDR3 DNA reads TGTGCCAGCACCACCCGATGGGACCGAGCAACTAATGAAAAACTGTTTTTT.

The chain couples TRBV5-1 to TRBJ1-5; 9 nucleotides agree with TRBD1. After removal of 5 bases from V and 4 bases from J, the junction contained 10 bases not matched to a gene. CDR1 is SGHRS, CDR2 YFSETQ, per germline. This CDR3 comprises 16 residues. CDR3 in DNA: TGCGCCAGCAGGGAAGGACAGGGGACAACAAATCAGCCCCAGCATTTT. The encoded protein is CASREGQGTTNQPQHF.

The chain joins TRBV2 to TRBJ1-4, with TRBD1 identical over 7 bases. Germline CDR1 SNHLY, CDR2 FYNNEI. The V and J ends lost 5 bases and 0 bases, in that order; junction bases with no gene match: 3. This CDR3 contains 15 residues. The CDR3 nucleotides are TGTGCCAGCAGTTCAGGGGGAGCAACTAATGAAAAACTGTTTTTT. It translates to CASSSGGATNEKLFF.

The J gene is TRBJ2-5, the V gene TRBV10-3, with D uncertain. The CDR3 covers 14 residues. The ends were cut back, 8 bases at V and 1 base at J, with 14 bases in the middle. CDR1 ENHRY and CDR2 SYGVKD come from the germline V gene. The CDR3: CAIAPDELQETQYF. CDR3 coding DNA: TGTGCCATCGCCCCAGATGAGCTCCAAGAGACCCAGTACTTC.

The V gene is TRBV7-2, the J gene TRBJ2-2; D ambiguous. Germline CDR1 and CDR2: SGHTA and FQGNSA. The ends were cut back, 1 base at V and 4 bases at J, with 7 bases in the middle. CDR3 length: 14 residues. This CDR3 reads CASSLGPFTGELFF. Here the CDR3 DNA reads TGTGCCAGCAGCTTAGGGCCGTTCACCGGGGAGCTGTTTTTT.

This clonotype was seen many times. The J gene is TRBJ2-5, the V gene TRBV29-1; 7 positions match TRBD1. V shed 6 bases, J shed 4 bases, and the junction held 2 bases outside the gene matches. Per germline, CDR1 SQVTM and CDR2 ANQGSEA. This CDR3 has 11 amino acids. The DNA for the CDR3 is TGCAGCGTAAACAGGGGAGAGACCCAGTACTTC. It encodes CSVNRGETQYF.

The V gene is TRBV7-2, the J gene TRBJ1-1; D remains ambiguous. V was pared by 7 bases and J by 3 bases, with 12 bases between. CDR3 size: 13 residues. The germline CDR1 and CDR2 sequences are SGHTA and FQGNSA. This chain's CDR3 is CASTRLGHTEAFF. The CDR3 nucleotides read TGTGCCAGCACCCGCCTCGGGCACACTGAAGCTTTCTTT.

CDR3 loop: CASSERTRPSGNTIYF. The CDR3, as DNA: TGTGCCAGCAGTGAACGGACCAGACCGTCGGGAAACACCATATATTTT. This sequence joins TRBV6-1 and TRBJ1-3; D gene uncertain. This CDR3 is 16 amino acids long. The germline V gene encodes CDR1 MNHNS and CDR2 SASEGT. Trimming cost V 2 bases and J 4 bases, with 15 bases left between them.